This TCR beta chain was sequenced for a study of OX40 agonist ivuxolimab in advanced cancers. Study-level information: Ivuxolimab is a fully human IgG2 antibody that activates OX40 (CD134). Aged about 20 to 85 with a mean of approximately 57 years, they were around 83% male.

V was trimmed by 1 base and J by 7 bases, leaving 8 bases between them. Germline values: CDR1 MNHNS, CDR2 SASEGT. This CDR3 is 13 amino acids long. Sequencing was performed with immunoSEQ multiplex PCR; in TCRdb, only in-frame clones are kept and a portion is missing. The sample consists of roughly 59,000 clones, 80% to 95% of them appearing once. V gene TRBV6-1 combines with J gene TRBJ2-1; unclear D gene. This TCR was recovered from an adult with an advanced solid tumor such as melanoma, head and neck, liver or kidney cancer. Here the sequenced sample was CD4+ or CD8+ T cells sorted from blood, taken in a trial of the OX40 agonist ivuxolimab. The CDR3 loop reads CASSEGSGNEQFF. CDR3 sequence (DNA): TGTGCCAGCAGTGAAGGGTCTGGGAATGAGCAGTTCTTC.